The present TCR beta chain was sequenced within a study of CD8 T cells in ankylosing spondylitis. Study-level points and caveats: Seemingly characteristic of ankylosing spondylitis blood was a TCR beta motif consisting of roughly 8 highly homologous variants.

V was clipped by 0 bases and J by 2 bases, with 10 bases between them. CDR1 and CDR2 (germline): SGHDT, YYEEEE. The CDR3 is 15 residues long. Using quantitative 5'-RACE with molecular barcodes, the authors made TCR beta libraries. In TCRdb, the 5' RACE reads were re-called with MiXCR into one record per CDR3 protein. The table shows approximately 540,000 distinct CDR3 sequences, with more than 9.5% occurring only once. A few counts support this clonotype. As yet, its antigen is unknown. This chain joins TRBV5-6 and TRBJ2-3; no reliable D call. The receptor was derived from a male donor with ankylosing spondylitis. Input material: blood, either unsorted or a sorted T cell fraction (not recorded which). The CDR3 sequence is CASSLELGSTDTQYF. In DNA form, the CDR3 reads TGTGCCAGCAGCTTGGAACTGGGATCCACAGATACGCAGTATTTT.